This TCR beta chain was profiled in a study of T cell responses to AZD1222 COVID-19 vaccine. The CDR3 runs 12 residues. Germline V gene sequence: CDR1 MNHNS, CDR2 SASEGT. V gave up 3 bases and J gave up 12 bases, with 12 bases separating them. Only in-frame clones appear in the TCRdb table, and some are missing; sequencing was by immunoSEQ multiplex PCR. This sample has approximately 140,000 clones, with approximately 93% found just once. Study-wide results and limits: Only six people who got AZD1222 tested seropositive at baseline. No day 14 peak samples; only post-peak repertoires were characterized. Nearly half of unique spike-specific TCRs reportedly avoided B.1.351 and B.1.1.7 mutated regions.

Of note for this clone: Antigen specificity is unknown.

This chain joins TRBV6-1 and TRBJ1-5, with D possibly TRBD1 on 5 matching bases. Sequences were derived from peripheral blood, sampled on day 0 of MenACWY control vaccination. This sequence was found in an adult in good health. CDR3 coding DNA: TGTGCCAGCAGTGATGGGGACCCAAACCAGCATTTT. This gives the protein CASSDGDPNQHF.